This TCR beta chain originates from a study of response to subunit inactivated influenza vaccine (dated by TCRdb to the late 2010s). For the wider study: Deep quantitative T cell receptor repertoire profiling was used in the study to track responses to a trivalent subunit inactivated influenza vaccine.

There are a few counts of this clonotype. No cognate antigen has been identified for it. Nothing much larger sits one base from this clone, and base qualities are not available. Libraries came from RT-PCR. This sample was sequenced with an Illumina HiSeq 2500. TCRdb itself trimmed the public reads at Q25 with fastp, ran MiXCR and retained productive beta chains. Rows with a matching CDR3 protein are joined into one entry that keeps the most common DNA and genes. For this sample the table gives 500,000 to 650,000 distinct CDR3 sequences, of which 7.6% were detected only once. The ten largest clonotypes hold 10% to 15% of the sample. Study-level results and caveats: The authors proposed that each seasonal influenza vaccination may bring in only a limited number of new T cells.

The sequencing here drew on PBMCs from blood, taken roughly 24 months after vaccination. The receptor's source is a man between 50 and 69 years old who received an inactivated influenza vaccine. Donor details come from another sample of the same person, matched by shared clones.

The CDR3 corresponds to CASSDIGGRAQETQYF. The DNA sequence follows: TGTGCCAGCAGTGATATCGGCGGGAGGGCACAAGAGACCCAGTACTTC. This receptor chain uses TRBV2 and TRBJ2-5; 9 central bases correspond to TRBD2. The germline V gene specifies SNHLY as CDR1 and FYNNEI as CDR2. The CDR3, from cysteine to phenylalanine, totals 16 residues. The kept DNA is CDR3 alone, 48 bases in frame from the first base. Germline trimming: 3 bases from V, 2 bases from J; junction bases outside gene matches: 7.